This T cell receptor beta chain was observed in a study of early T cells in non-severe SARS-CoV-2 infection. The overall study: Sequencing of unsorted whole blood was done on bulk RNA, leaving chains unpaired.

The CDR3 is made up of 14 amino acids. V was shortened by 5 bases and J by 2 bases, with 12 bases between the two germline ends. Individual cDNA molecules received unique molecular identifiers. From the 5' RACE reads, TCRdb called clonotypes with MiXCR, one entry per CDR3 protein. Of more than 85,000 distinct CDR3 sequences in the sample, under 15% were seen once. This clonotype was recorded at least ten times. Its antigen is currently unknown. Broader study findings: The study's VDJdb matching favored anti-spike CD8 responses and missed private and CD4 specificities.

V usage is TRBV12-3 or TRBV12-4 and J usage is TRBJ1-1; D not certain. The sample consisted of whole blood. The TCR sequence derives from an adult who was a healthcare worker with PCR-confirmed SARS-CoV-2 infection or an uninfected control (not recorded which). This CDR3 is CASSRATLNTEAFF. In DNA form, the CDR3 reads TGTGCCAGCAGTAGAGCTACCCTCAACACTGAAGCTTTCTTT.